Each of the 21 T cell receptor beta chains below was sequenced from the same sample in a study of T cells in Graves' hyperthyroidism and ophthalmopathy. Amplification yielded TCR beta CDR3 regions, with RNA transcripts as the source. During a first-round RT-PCR of the TCR CDR3, the HTBI primer set was used. TCRdb used MiXCR to reprocess the multiplex PCR reads, holding one entry per CDR3 protein. The sample has nearly 600,000 distinct CDR3 sequences; approximately 14% are singletons. What was sequenced was blood. The source is a young woman with Graves' ophthalmopathy.

The chain has TRBV3-1 and TRBJ1-3; no reliable D call. The length of the CDR3 is 18 residues. V shed 3 bases and J shed 4 bases, with 22 bases lying between them. CDR1 is LGHDT and CDR2 is YNNKEL in the germline V gene (reference sequence). The CDR3 region has the DNA TGTGCCAGCAGCCAGGGAGTCGGTCCAGACATTTACGGAAACACCATATATTTT. Its protein product is CASSQGVGPDIYGNTIYF.

This clonotype was seen at least ten times. The chain is built from TRBV5-1 and TRBJ1-2; tentative D call: TRBD1 (5 bases). V was clipped by 0 bases and J by 7 bases, with 22 bases between them. Germline CDR1 reads SGHRS; CDR2 reads YFSETQ. The CDR3 is 17 residues long. The CDR3: CASSLVSWQGLLSGYTF. CDR3 sequence (DNA): TGCGCCAGCAGCTTGGTGTCCTGGCAGGGTCTTTTATCTGGCTACACCTTC.

CDR3 bases: TGCAGCGTTCGCACAGATACGCAGTATTTT. This codes for CSVRTDTQYF. This rearrangement joins TRBV29-1 to TRBJ2-3; D unresolved. Germline V gene lookup returns CDR1 SQVTM and CDR2 ANQGSEA. Trimming pared 5 bases from V and 1 base from J, leaving 1 base between. The CDR3 covers 10 residues.

This clonotype was detected many times. This sequence joins TRBV20-1 and TRBJ2-7, with a possible D match to TRBD2 (6 bases). V was pared by 4 bases and J by 0 bases, with 25 bases between. This CDR3 has 18 amino acids. Per germline, CDR1 DFQATT and CDR2 SNEGSKA (reference sequence). The CDR3 region is CSANPHTPKRASSYEQYF. The DNA of the CDR3 is TGCAGTGCTAATCCCCACACTCCAAAGCGGGCCAGCTCCTACGAGCAGTACTTC.

The gene calls are TRBV29-1 and TRBJ2-3; D call uncertain. Trimming cost V 4 bases and J 0 bases, with 11 bases left between them. Germline lookup yields CDR1 SQVTM and CDR2 ANQGSEA. CDR3 length: 14 amino acids. Here the CDR3 DNA reads TGCAGCGTTGTGACCTTTGGCAGCACAGATACGCAGTATTTT. This encodes CSVVTFGSTDTQYF.

The table lists this clonotype with many counts. V is TRBV28 and J is TRBJ2-5; D unresolved. The V end was cut by 8 bases, the J end by 7 bases, with 17 bases between. Germline V gene lookup returns CDR1 MDHEN and CDR2 SYDVKM. The CDR3 is 13 amino acids. CDR3 amino acids: CASQIPVLRTQYF. The DNA for the CDR3 is TGTGCCAGCCAAATTCCGGTACTGAGGACCCAGTACTTC.

V is TRBV7-3 and J is TRBJ2-2; TRBD1 is a possible D gene (5 bases). Per germline, CDR1 SGHTA and CDR2 FQGTGA. This CDR3 is 14 amino acids long. V was trimmed by 5 bases and J by 6 bases, leaving 13 bases between them. The CDR3 DNA follows: TGTGCCAGCAGCGCCGACCAGGGTCCCGGGGAGCTGTTTTTT. Its translation: CASSADQGPGELFF.

CDR3 sequence (DNA): TGTGCCAGCAGTTACACGAGGACAGGGGGCAGTCCGGCAGATACGCAGTATTTT. It encodes CASSYTRTGGSPADTQYF. The chain recombines TRBV6-2 or TRBV6-3 with TRBJ2-3, with 11 bases that match TRBD1. This CDR3 is 18 amino acids long. Germline CDR1 and CDR2: MNHEY and SVGEGT. The ends lost 2 bases at V and 4 bases at J; junction bases unmatched: 11.

This clonotype occurred many times. The genes are TRBV10-3 and TRBJ2-7; no reliable D call. CDR1 is ENHRY and CDR2 is SYGVKD in the germline V gene. The ends were cut back, 0 bases at V and 2 bases at J, with 11 bases in the middle. The CDR3 consists of 15 residues. Here the CDR3 DNA reads TGTGCCATCAGTGAGTCATGGGCCCAACCCTACGAGCAGTACTTC. Its protein product is CAISESWAQPYEQYF.

This clonotype was recorded many times. This chain joins TRBV10-3 and TRBJ2-7, with 11 bases fitting TRBD1. Per the germline V gene, CDR1 is ENHRY and CDR2 is SYGVKD. With V trimmed by 2 bases and J by 7 bases, 7 bases remained unmatched. CDR3 length equals 15 residues. The CDR3 spells CAISEGDRGAEEQYF. As DNA, the CDR3 is TGTGCCATCAGTGAGGGGGACAGGGGGGCGGAAGAGCAGTACTTC.

This clonotype was counted a few times. The chain's CDR3 is CSARITYEQYF. DNA of the CDR3: TGCAGTGCCAGAATTACCTACGAGCAGTACTTC. The chain uses TRBV20-1 and TRBJ2-7; D gene unclear. This CDR3 contains 11 residues. Germline values: CDR1 DFQATT, CDR2 SNEGSKA (reference sequence). Trimming stripped 6 bases from V and 2 bases from J, with 8 bases between.

This clonotype was observed many times. The chain recombines TRBV20-1 with TRBJ2-7; 8 nucleotides line up with TRBD2. The length of the CDR3 is 14 residues. From germline, CDR1 is DFQATT and CDR2 SNEGSKA (reference sequence). The junction had 7 bases not matched to a gene; V was cut back by 5 bases and J by 1 base. DNA for the CDR3: TGCAGTGCTTTCTCTCAGCGGGGGTCCTACGAGCAGTACTTC. Residues: CSAFSQRGSYEQYF.

In its sample, this clonotype was seen many times. V usage is TRBV2 and J usage is TRBJ2-1; TRBD2 matches 16 bases. Per germline, CDR1 SNHLY and CDR2 FYNNEI. V was pared by 6 bases and J by 3 bases, with 14 bases of the junction left unmatched. This CDR3 has 20 amino acids. In DNA, the CDR3 is TGTGCCAGCAGCGTCCCGGGACTAGCGGGAGGGCCAGTAGTCTACAATGAGCAGTTCTTC. This codes for CASSVPGLAGGPVVYNEQFF.

This clonotype has at least ten counts. The chain employs TRBV2 and TRBJ2-1; 7 positions match TRBD2. CDR1 is SNHLY and CDR2 is FYNNEI in the germline V gene. The ends lost 10 bases at V and 0 bases at J; junction bases unmatched: 12. CDR3 length equals 16 residues. The CDR3 loop reads CATTPAGELSYNEQFF. The CDR3 DNA is TGTGCCACCACTCCGGCGGGAGAACTCTCCTACAATGAGCAGTTCTTC. Based on the CDR3 plus reference TRBV2 and TRBJ2-1, the full variable domain is EPEVTQTPSHQVTQMGQEVILRCVPISNHLYFYWYRQILGQKVEFLVSFYNNEISEKSEIFDDQFSVERPDGSNFTLKIRSTKLEDSAMYFCATTPAGELSYNEQFFGPGTRLTVL.

This clonotype was seen many times. This CDR3 is CASRTLNTEAFF. CDR3 nucleotides: TGTGCCAGCAGAACCCTGAACACTGAAGCTTTCTTT. This chain links TRBV28 with TRBJ1-1; D not resolved. This CDR3 spans 12 amino acids. CDR1 and CDR2 from the germline V gene are MDHEN and SYDVKM. V dropped 6 bases and J dropped 0 bases, with 5 bases sitting between them.

V is TRBV2 and J is TRBJ2-1, with a possible D match to TRBD1 (5 bases). Germline V gene lookup returns CDR1 SNHLY and CDR2 FYNNEI. The CDR3 is 13 amino acids. Trimming shortened V by 8 bases and J by 6 bases, and 14 bases separated the two germline ends. For the CDR3, the DNA is TGTGCCAGCGGGCGACAGACTCTCAATGAGCAGTTCTTC. It yields the protein CASGRQTLNEQFF.

In its sample, this clonotype was seen many times. CDR3 DNA: TGTGCCAGCAGTTCTCCGGGTATTAACTCCTACGAGCAGTACTTC. It codes for CASSSPGINSYEQYF. The chain has TRBV27 and TRBJ2-7; D ambiguous. V dropped 4 bases and J dropped 0 bases, with 13 bases sitting between them. Germline V gene sequence: CDR1 MNHEY, CDR2 SMNVEV (reference sequence). CDR3 length: 15 amino acids.

The chain links TRBV20-1 to TRBJ1-2, with D possibly TRBD1 on 5 matching bases. Trimming took off 5 bases at V and 8 bases at J, with 24 bases between the two ends. Per germline, CDR1 DFQATT and CDR2 SNEGSKA (reference sequence). The CDR3 extends over 15 amino acids. The CDR3 reads CSAVPQGPRREGYTF. CDR3 coding DNA: TGCAGTGCTGTACCCCAGGGACCGAGGAGGGAAGGCTACACCTTC.

This clonotype occurred a few times. The chain joins TRBV7-9 to TRBJ2-3; 12 bases fit TRBD2. The CDR3 length is 17 residues. Germline loops: CDR1 SEHNR, CDR2 FQNEAQ (reference sequence). J lost 5 bases, V lost 2 bases, and 8 bases had no gene match. CDR3 sequence (DNA): TGTGCCAGCAGCTTAATCCTCGGACTAGCGGGAAAAGATACGCAGTATTTT. Amino acids: CASSLILGLAGKDTQYF.

This clonotype was recorded at least ten times. The CDR3 DNA follows: TGTGCCAGCTCACCGGCCGGGATGTCTGGAGAAAAACTGTTTTTT. Protein: CASSPAGMSGEKLFF. The chain uses TRBV18 and TRBJ1-4; D not resolved. CDR3 size: 15 residues. Germline CDR1 is KGHSH and CDR2 is LQKENI. The V gene lost 3 bases and the J gene lost 8 bases, with 16 bases spanning the gap. The variable domain in full, completed from reference TRBV18 and TRBJ1-4, reads NAGVMQNPRHLVRRRGQEARLRCSPMKGHSHVYWYRQLPEEGLKFMVYLQKENIIDESGMPKERFSAEFPKEGPSILRIQQVVRGDSAAYFCASSPAGMSGEKLFFGSGTQLSVL.

This clonotype was observed a handful of times. The chain employs TRBV7-9 and TRBJ1-3, with D hard to call. The CDR3 has 13 residues. The germline V and J ends were trimmed by 5 bases and 4 bases, with 9 bases remaining between them. Germline assignment: CDR1 SEHNR and CDR2 FQNEAQ (reference sequence). The CDR3 coding sequence is TGTGCCAGCAGCCCTGGCCGCGGAAACACCATATATTTT. It is translated as CASSPGRGNTIYF.